These 5 T cell receptor beta chains share one sample of origin, sequenced in a study of T cell responses to AZD1222 COVID-19 vaccine. The assay was immunoSEQ multiplex PCR, and TCRdb's table has in-frame clones only and misses some. The data hold approximately 110,000 clones, with 89% observed a single time. The input for sequencing was peripheral blood, taken on day 0 of AZD1222 vaccination. The receptors originated from an adult in good health.

The chain recombines TRBV19 with TRBJ1-5; D is unclear. Deletions cut 6 bases from V and 11 bases from J, with 8 bases between. The germline V gene encodes CDR1 LNHDA and CDR2 SQIVND (reference sequence). This CDR3 region has 10 residues. For the CDR3, the DNA is TGTGCCAGTAGCGGGTTCTCCCAGCATTTT. Translation: CASSGFSQHF.

CDR3: CASRQGDYEQYF. The CDR3, as DNA: TGTGCCAGCAGACAGGGAGACTACGAGCAGTACTTC. This chain connects TRBV28 to TRBJ2-7; TRBD1 might be the D (6 bases). Between the trimmed V and J ends, which lost 6 bases and 3 bases, there was a span of 9 bases. Per germline, CDR1 MDHEN and CDR2 SYDVKM. This CDR3 is 12 amino acids long.

The gene calls are TRBV7-2 and TRBJ1-1; TRBD1 is a possible D gene (5 bases). The CDR3 has 13 amino acids. The ends were cut back, 3 bases at V and 3 bases at J, with 8 bases in the middle. In germline, CDR1 is SGHTA, CDR2 FQGNSA. The CDR3 coding sequence is TGTGCCAGCAGCTTCCTAGGGGACACTGAAGCTTTCTTT. Residues: CASSFLGDTEAFF.

The chain links TRBV10-2 to TRBJ2-1; D unclear. This CDR3 is 15 amino acids long. V was cut by 8 bases and J by 7 bases, with 21 bases left in between. The germline V gene has CDR1 WSHSY and CDR2 SAAADI. CDR3 sequence reads: CASYNRVRFQNEQFF. Written as DNA, the CDR3 is TGCGCCAGCTATAATAGGGTCCGCTTTCAGAATGAGCAGTTCTTC.

This clone was seen once. The chain couples TRBV4-3 to TRBJ1-5, with TRBD1 matching over 12 bases. Germline-derived CDR1 and CDR2 are LGHNA and YSLEER. The ends lost 4 bases at V and 9 bases at J; junction bases unmatched: 16. The length of the CDR3 is 18 residues. The CDR3 loop reads CASSRTRDRGPGGVPQHF. DNA of the CDR3: TGCGCCAGCAGCCGGACCCGGGACAGGGGGCCCGGGGGGGTGCCCCAGCATTTT.